This record concerns one TCR beta chain sequence. Trimming cost V 5 bases and J 3 bases, with 13 bases left between them. Germline V lookup: CDR1 MGHDK, CDR2 SYGVNS. This CDR3 region has 15 residues. The data stem from a study of technical replicates of blood from several donors. This table comes from immunoSEQ multiplex PCR, and its TCRdb copy is limited to in-frame clones, with some not included. The sample has 75,000 to 95,000 clones, approximately 94% seen once; the top ten hold around 0.42%. Sequenced input: T cells isolated from PBMCs. The sequence was collected from a human donor in good health. The J gene is TRBJ1-4, the V gene TRBV25-1, with D possibly being TRBD1 (5 bases). DNA for the CDR3: TGTGCCAGCAGTAACAATGGGGGGGCTAATGAAAAACTGTTTTTT. This codes for CASSNNGGANEKLFF.